The 30 T cell receptor beta chains below come from one sample, sequenced in a study of shared clonotypes between healthy human individuals (dated by TCRdb to 2020 to 2021). The library was generated by the immunoSEQ multiplex PCR assay. In TCRdb, the immuneACCESS table is reduced to in-frame sequences with V and J assigned. These tables do not hold every clone; where another copy was compared, an unresolved V gene accounts for under half, and the others remain unexplained. The sample table records some 1.5 million clones; approximately 98% of these occur just once. Roughly 0.45% of the sample belongs to the ten largest clones. The specimen was naive CD4+ T cells sorted from blood. Taken with the paper, the label for cell subset or site translates to: CD45RA+ positively selected. These receptors were collected from a man aged 25-40 years in good health.

The CDR3 here is CASSVGSGDFYEQYF. CDR3 DNA sequence: TGTGCCAGCAGCGTAGGTTCAGGGGACTTCTACGAGCAGTACTTC. The gene calls are TRBV9 and TRBJ2-7; D may correspond to TRBD1 or TRBD2 (6 bases each). CDR1 is SGDLS, CDR2 YYNGEE, per germline. This CDR3 spans 15 amino acids. The V end was cut by 0 bases, the J end by 3 bases, with 13 bases between.

In this sample, this clone turned up once. V and J are TRBV14 and TRBJ2-1; TRBD1 agrees at 7 bases. The CDR3 sequence is 19 residues long. In germline, CDR1 is SGHDN, CDR2 FVKESK. The ends lost 4 bases at V and 5 bases at J; junction bases unmatched: 20. CDR3 nucleotides: TGTGCCAGCAGCCTCCGTGAGACAGGGTATTCCGCGGAGGACAATGAGCAGTTCTTC. It codes for CASSLRETGYSAEDNEQFF.

The rearrangement uses TRBV11-2 and TRBJ2-4, with TRBD2 identical over 9 bases. V trimming: 1 base; J trimming: 0 bases; junction bases outside the gene matches: 4. The CDR3 runs 17 residues. Germline loops: CDR1 SGHAT, CDR2 FQNNGV. CDR3 DNA sequence: TGTGCCAGCAGCTTAGGGCTAGCGGGGCTAGCCAAAAACATTCAGTACTTC. This translates into CASSLGLAGLAKNIQYF.

This chain connects TRBV7-2 to TRBJ2-1; D may be TRBD1 or TRBD2 (5 bases each). Germline-derived CDR1 and CDR2 are SGHTA and FQGNSA. The CDR3 has 15 residues. Deletions cut 1 base from V and 6 bases from J, with 13 bases between. CDR3 in DNA: TGTGCCAGCAGCTTAGAATTGTCGGGGACCAATGAGCAGTTCTTC. Translation: CASSLELSGTNEQFF.

In its sample, this clone was seen once. This chain links TRBV7-9 with TRBJ2-2, with D uncertain. The CDR3 has 15 amino acids. With 1 base removed from V and 4 bases from J, the gap between germline ends came to 10 bases. The germline gives CDR1 SEHNR, CDR2 FQNEAQ (reference sequence). The CDR3 here is CASSLEGRFTGELFF. In nucleotides, the CDR3 is TGTGCCAGCAGCTTAGAGGGCCGCTTCACCGGGGAGCTGTTTTTT.

The chain uses TRBV5-1 and TRBJ2-2; D is possibly TRBD2 (7 bases). This CDR3 contains 16 residues. The germline CDR1 and CDR2 sequences are SGHRS and YFSETQ. Between the trimmed V and J ends, which lost 1 base and 2 bases, there was a span of 12 bases. The CDR3: CASSLLPGGNTGELFF. The CDR3 nucleotides are TGCGCCAGCAGCTTGCTTCCGGGGGGCAACACCGGGGAGCTGTTTTTT. The full variable domain, in which reference TRBV5-1 and TRBJ2-2 provide the parts outside the CDR3, is KAGVTQTPRYLIKTRGQQVTLSCSPISGHRSVSWYQQTPGQGLQFLFEYFSETQRNKGNFPGRFSGRQFSNSRSEMNVSTLELGDSALYLCASSLLPGGNTGELFFGEGSRLTVL.

Comment on this clone: Other DNA sequences from this sample encode an identical CDR3 as well. The rearrangement joins TRBV7-2 to TRBJ2-5; 7 positions agree with TRBD1. Germline V CDR1 and CDR2: SGHTA, FQGNSA. CDR3 length: 13 residues. The V gene end was trimmed by 2 bases and the J gene end by 4 bases; junction bases not matched to a gene: 1. CDR3 amino acids: CASSLRQGETQYF. The CDR3 DNA sequence: TGTGCCAGCAGCTTAAGACAGGGAGAGACCCAGTACTTC.

The chain links TRBV27 to TRBJ2-1, with 9 bases fitting TRBD2. The length of the CDR3 is 15 residues. Trimming removed 4 bases from V and 2 bases from J; junction bases left unmatched: 3. The germline gives CDR1 MNHEY, CDR2 SMNVEV (reference sequence). CDR3 in DNA: TGTGCCAGCAGTTGGGGCGGGAGGGCCTACAATGAGCAGTTCTTC. Translated: CASSWGGRAYNEQFF.

The V and J genes are TRBV7-6 and TRBJ2-3; no clear D gene. The CDR3 sequence is 15 residues long. CDR1 and CDR2 (germline): SGHVS, FNYEAQ. The V end was cut by 3 bases, the J end by 4 bases, with 14 bases between. The CDR3 sequence: CASSFRSLRPDTQYF. CDR3 in DNA: TGTGCCAGCAGCTTTCGGTCCCTTAGGCCAGATACGCAGTATTTT.

The J gene is TRBJ1-5, the V gene TRBV28; TRBD1 agrees at 7 bases. Germline V CDR1 and CDR2: MDHEN, SYDVKM. CDR3 length: 14 amino acids. V lost 10 bases, J lost 0 bases, and 6 bases stayed unmatched. The CDR3 DNA follows: TGTGCCACCCTCCGGGACAGTAGCAATCAGCCCCAGCATTTT. Encoded protein: CATLRDSSNQPQHF.

This clone was recorded a few times. The sample carries other DNA sequences with the same CDR3. The rearrangement uses TRBV27 and TRBJ1-5; D is undetermined. This CDR3 comprises 13 residues. Trimming removed 2 bases at V and 6 bases at J, with 8 bases between. CDR1 MNHEY and CDR2 SMNVEV come from the germline V gene (reference sequence). The CDR3 loop is CASSLGWRQPQHF. The CDR3 DNA follows: TGTGCCAGCAGTTTAGGGTGGCGTCAGCCCCAGCATTTT.

This chain links TRBV7-9 with TRBJ2-7; tentatively, D is TRBD2 (5 bases). The V end lost 3 bases, the J end lost 2 bases, and 8 bases lay between the germline ends. CDR3 length: 13 amino acids. Germline V gene data show CDR1 as SEHNR and CDR2 as FQNEAQ (reference sequence). The CDR3 region is CASSFEGTYEQYF. The CDR3 DNA reads TGTGCCAGCAGCTTTGAGGGAACCTACGAGCAGTACTTC.

The rearrangement uses TRBV6-5 and TRBJ2-7; D may correspond to TRBD1 or TRBD2 (5 bases each). CDR1 MNHEY and CDR2 SVGAGI come from the germline V gene. The CDR3 totals 15 residues. Deletions cut 6 bases from V and 6 bases from J, with 21 bases between. The CDR3 loop is CASRSSGRTIREQYF. In nucleotides, the CDR3 is TGTGCCAGCAGATCGTCGGGACGGACAATACGCGAGCAGTACTTC.

The rearrangement joins TRBV19 to TRBJ2-1; 8 bases map to TRBD2. With 1 base clipped from V and 6 bases from J, the junction kept 14 bases outside the gene matches. Germline loops: CDR1 LNHDA, CDR2 SQIVND (reference sequence). The CDR3 sequence is 18 residues long. The DNA for the CDR3 is TGTGCCAGTAGTATAGTGGGATCGGGACTAGTAATGGGCAATGAGCAGTTCTTC. This translates into CASSIVGSGLVMGNEQFF.

This clone was seen once. This chain links TRBV6-1 with TRBJ2-3; maybe TRBD2 (5 bases). V lost 7 bases and J lost 0, with 8 bases in between. Germline V gene sequence: CDR1 MNHNS, CDR2 SASEGT. This CDR3 spans 13 amino acids. Here the CDR3 DNA reads TGTGCCAGCAAACTAGACAGCACAGATACGCAGTATTTT. It is translated as CASKLDSTDTQYF.

This chain uses TRBV5-1 with TRBJ2-7; D possibly matches TRBD1 or TRBD2 (6 bases each). The V end was cut by 4 bases, the J end by 5 bases, with 25 bases between. Germline CDR1 and CDR2: SGHRS and YFSETQ. The CDR3 contains 17 residues. In DNA form, the CDR3 reads TGCGCCAGCAGCCCGAGGGGGGAAGGATACACTTTCCACGAGCAGTACTTC. This translates into CASSPRGEGYTFHEQYF.

This sequence joins TRBV18 and TRBJ1-3; weak D call: TRBD1 (5 bases). CDR3 size: 17 residues. From germline, CDR1 is KGHSH and CDR2 LQKENI. The V gene lost 4 bases and the J gene lost 0 bases, with 16 bases spanning the gap. The CDR3, as DNA: TGTGCCAGCTCACATATGTTGCAGGGAAGCTCTGGAAACACCATATATTTT. Protein: CASSHMLQGSSGNTIYF.

This clone was observed a single time. The V gene is TRBV10-3, the J gene TRBJ1-1, with a tentative D call TRBD1 (5 bases). Trimming removed 4 bases at V and 1 base at J, with 10 bases between. The CDR3 consists of 14 residues. Looked up from germline, CDR1 is ENHRY and CDR2 is SYGVKD. CDR3 sequence reads: CAISGPDRNTEAFF. The CDR3 DNA sequence: TGTGCCATCAGTGGACCAGACAGGAACACTGAAGCTTTCTTT.

The chain employs TRBV27 and TRBJ1-4; 7 bases are a match to TRBD1. Germline V gene lookup returns CDR1 MNHEY and CDR2 SMNVEV (reference sequence). CDR3 length: 15 amino acids. J was trimmed by 0 bases and V by 6 bases; bases with no gene match: 4. The DNA for the CDR3 is TGTGCCAGCAGAAGACAGGGAACAACTAATGAAAAACTGTTTTTT. This codes for CASRRQGTTNEKLFF.

The chain has TRBV5-1 and TRBJ2-3; 7 nucleotides match TRBD2. The CDR3 runs to 17 residues. V was pared by 2 bases and J by 3 bases, with 12 bases of the junction left unmatched. CDR1 and CDR2 (germline): SGHRS, YFSETQ. DNA of the CDR3: TGCGCCAGCAGCTTCCGGAGTCGCGGGAGAGGGACAGATACGCAGTATTTT. It codes for CASSFRSRGRGTDTQYF.

This clone appeared a single time. The rearrangement uses TRBV5-4 and TRBJ1-3; D is unresolved. Germline V gene sequence: CDR1 SGHNT, CDR2 YYREEE (reference sequence). Trimming shortened V by 5 bases and J by 4 bases, and 13 bases separated the two germline ends. The CDR3 is 14 residues long. The CDR3 DNA reads as TGTGCCAGCAGTCCCGGGAGGGCGGGAAACACCATATATTTT. Protein product: CASSPGRAGNTIYF.

J is TRBJ2-1 and V is TRBV28; TRBD1 aligns across 10 bases. This CDR3 contains 14 residues. The germline V gene has CDR1 MDHEN and CDR2 SYDVKM. With V trimmed by 5 bases and J by 8 bases, 6 bases remained unmatched. The CDR3, as DNA: TGTGCCAGCAGTCAGGACAGGGGGAAGGATGAGCAGTTCTTC. This codes for CASSQDRGKDEQFF.

This chain connects TRBV5-6 to TRBJ2-4; D may be TRBD1 (6 bases). Trimming pared 4 bases from V and 9 bases from J, leaving 11 bases between. In germline, CDR1 is SGHDT, CDR2 YYEEEE. The CDR3 has 12 residues. The CDR3 here is CASSHRDRIQYF. The CDR3 nucleotides are TGTGCCAGCAGCCACAGGGATCGCATTCAGTACTTC.

CDR3 in DNA: TGTGCCAGCAGCTTAGGGGGAGGTAGGAGAGAGACCCAGTACTTC. Translation gives CASSLGGGRRETQYF. The chain recombines TRBV5-4 with TRBJ2-5, with D possibly called TRBD1 or TRBD2 (6 bases each). The CDR3 is made up of 15 amino acids. Per germline, CDR1 SGHNT and CDR2 YYREEE (reference sequence). V lost 2 bases and J lost 4, with 15 bases in between.

V and J are TRBV19 and TRBJ2-5; 9 bases agree with TRBD1. The length of the CDR3 is 15 residues. CDR1 is LNHDA and CDR2 is SQIVND in the germline V gene (reference sequence). The V segment lost 3 bases and the J segment 5 bases; nucleotides outside the gene matches: 7. CDR3 nucleotides: TGTGCCAGTAGTATCACAGGGGGCAGAAGGGAGACCCAGTACTTC. Translated, it gives CASSITGGRRETQYF. Supplemented by reference TRBV19 and TRBJ2-5, the full variable domain reads DGGITQSPKYLFRKEGQNVTLSCEQNLNHDAMYWYRQDPGQGLRLIYYSQIVNDFQKGDIAEGYSVSREKKESFPLTVTSAQKNPTAFYLCASSITGGRRETQYFGPGTRLLVL.

The chain employs TRBV29-1 and TRBJ2-5; a possible D gene is TRBD1 (5 bases). Germline lookup yields CDR1 SQVTM and CDR2 ANQGSEA. With 5 bases removed from V and 1 base from J, the gap between germline ends came to 8 bases. This CDR3 contains 12 residues. The CDR3 sequence: CSVQGPQETQYF. DNA for the CDR3: TGCAGCGTTCAGGGTCCCCAAGAGACCCAGTACTTC.

J is TRBJ1-1 and V is TRBV9; D might be TRBD1 (6 bases). This CDR3 has 14 amino acids. V lost 4 bases and J lost 4, with 14 bases in between. Germline CDR1 reads SGDLS; CDR2 reads YYNGEE. The CDR3 spells CASSPTGRATEAFF. CDR3 bases: TGTGCCAGCAGCCCCACAGGGAGGGCCACTGAAGCTTTCTTT.

V is TRBV27 and J is TRBJ1-4; D is uncertain. Germline V lookup: CDR1 MNHEY, CDR2 SMNVEV (reference sequence). V lost 3 bases and J lost 5, with 7 bases in between. This CDR3 region has 13 residues. CDR3 DNA: TGTGCCAGCAGTTTCCGGCAGAATGAAAAACTGTTTTTT. Translated, it gives CASSFRQNEKLFF.

The V and J genes are TRBV19 and TRBJ1-2; D is uncertain. Germline CDR1 and CDR2: LNHDA and SQIVND (reference sequence). Trimming removed 5 bases from V and 5 bases from J, with 18 bases in between. This CDR3 is built from 15 residues. CDR3: CASSPTQVRAYGYTF. The CDR3 nucleotides are TGTGCCAGTAGTCCTACGCAGGTGAGGGCTTATGGCTACACCTTC.

Of note for this clone: Other DNA sequences from this sample encode an identical CDR3 as well. This rearrangement joins TRBV5-4 to TRBJ2-3; a possible D gene is TRBD1 (5 bases). V gave up 1 base and J gave up 1 base, with 7 bases separating them. Germline-derived CDR1 and CDR2 are SGHNT and YYREEE (reference sequence). The CDR3 is made up of 14 amino acids. The CDR3 reads CASSLLGGTDTQYF. The CDR3 DNA is TGTGCCAGCAGCTTGTTAGGGGGCACAGATACGCAGTATTTT. Full variable domain (outside the CDR3, taken from reference TRBV5-4 and TRBJ2-3): ETGVTQSPTHLIKTRGQQVTLRCSSQSGHNTVSWYQQALGQGPQFIFQYYREEENGRGNFPPRFSGLQFPNYSSELNVNALELDDSALYLCASSLLGGTDTQYFGPGTRLTVL.